The entry below gives a single T cell receptor beta chain sequence along with its context. Its antigen target is currently unknown. Base qualities are missing; no much larger clone stands one base away. Trimmed from V: 1 base; trimmed from J: 3 bases; junction bases lacking a gene match: 15. From cysteine to phenylalanine, the CDR3 is 19 amino acids long. The read is trimmed to its CDR3 DNA, 57 bases read in frame from base 1. CDR1 and CDR2 are drawn from the germline V gene: SGHDT, YYEEEE. These data belong to a study of preoperative IRX-2 immunotherapy in early breast cancer (dated by TCRdb to the late 2010s). Library method: the immunoSEQ multiplex PCR assay. TCRdb retrieved this table from immuneACCESS and kept in-frame rearrangements only. Not all clones are present; in checked studies, unresolved V genes account for under half, and no reason is known for the remainder. This sample comprises around 35,000 clones, nearly 95% of them detected only once. The ten biggest clones cover about 6.8% of the sample.

The sample's treatment or condition label, in plain terms: preoperative locoregional IRX-2 cytokine immunotherapy. The samples were obtained from a phase Ib study that tested preoperative, locoregional IRX-2 cytokine immunotherapy designed to prime immune responses. Patients with early-stage breast cancer who were given IRX-2 before surgery served as donors. Recombination linked TRBV5-6 to TRBJ1-1, and 10 junctional nucleotides match TRBD1. The receptor's source is a human donor with breast cancer. Sampling was conducted from a patient treated with IRX-2 immunotherapy. The nucleotide sequence reads as follows: TGTGCCAGCAGCTTGAGGAGACAGGGGGCGTTGGGGGTGGACACTGAAGCTTTCTTT. This yields the protein CASSLRRQGALGVDTEAFF.